These T cell receptor beta chains were read from a single sample in a study of cytomegalovirus exposure and HLA in healthy donors. This table comes from immunoSEQ multiplex PCR, and its TCRdb copy is limited to in-frame clones, with some not included. The data hold approximately 150,000 clones, with about 80% observed a single time. Sequenced: PBMCs. The receptors stem from a man aged 25-45 years in good health and CMV-seronegative. CDR3s include the opening cysteine and the closing phenylalanine or tryptophan. A D gene is named only where the DNA matches it firmly. Clone size is shown for a subset of rows, as once, few, many or a class of expanded clone.

DNA: TGTGCCAGCAGGAAGAACGGCGGTAATGAAAAACTGTTTTTT
CDR3: CASRKNGGNEKLFF
D: .
size: .
J: TRBJ1-4
V: TRBV6-5

DNA: TGTGCCAGCAGAAACCGGGGTACTGAAAAACTGTTTTTT
CDR3: CASRNRGTEKLFF
D: .
size: few
J: TRBJ1-4
V: TRBV6-5

DNA: TGTGCCAGCATGAGACTAGCGGGGGTGGGCACAGATACGCAGTATTTT
CDR3: CASMRLAGVGTDTQYF
D: TRBD2
size: once
J: TRBJ2-3
V: TRBV27

DNA: TGTGCCAGCTCACCACCGGACAGGGCTCGAACTGAAGCTTTCTTT
CDR3: CASSPPDRARTEAFF
D: TRBD1
size: .
J: TRBJ1-1
V: TRBV18

DNA: TGTGCCAGCAGCGTATATAGCGGAGACTCCTACAATGAGCAGTTCTTC
CDR3: CASSVYSGDSYNEQFF
D: .
size: .
J: TRBJ2-1
V: TRBV9

DNA: TGTGCCAGCAGTTACGGGGGGACAGGACAAACTGAAGCTTTCTTT
CDR3: CASSYGGTGQTEAFF
D: TRBD1
size: .
J: TRBJ1-1
V: TRBV6-5

DNA: TGTGCCAGCAGTTACTCGCCGGGACAAGGGGACGAGCAGTACTTC
CDR3: CASSYSPGQGDEQYF
D: .
size: once
J: TRBJ2-7
V: TRBV6-5

DNA: TGTGCCTCGGCTAGAACCATTAACAATGAGCAGTTCTTC
CDR3: CASARTINNEQFF
D: .
size: .
J: TRBJ2-1
V: TRBV25-1

DNA: TGTGCCAGCAGCTTAGATATACTAGCGGGGGCCAATGAGCAGTTCTTC
CDR3: CASSLDILAGANEQFF
D: TRBD2
size: .
J: TRBJ2-1
V: TRBV7-9

DNA: TGTGCCAGCAGCATTACAGGTACCCAAGAGACCCAGTACTTC
CDR3: CASSITGTQETQYF
D: .
size: .
J: TRBJ2-5
V: TRBV9

DNA: TGCGCCAGCAGTTTCCAAAGGGGTTTGATCACCAACGTCCTGACTTTC
CDR3: CASSFQRGLITNVLTF
D: .
size: .
J: TRBJ2-6
V: TRBV4-1

DNA: TGCGCCAGCAGCCAAGTTACTTTCGGCACAGATACGCAGTATTTT
CDR3: CASSQVTFGTDTQYF
D: .
size: .
J: TRBJ2-3
V: TRBV4-3

DNA: TGTGCCAGCAGCTTATCCGGGACTACCCCTACCGGGGAGCTGTTTTTT
CDR3: CASSLSGTTPTGELFF
D: TRBD2
size: .
J: TRBJ2-2
V: TRBV7-8

DNA: TGTGCCACCAGCATGGGACTTAGGGACTACGAGCAGTACTTC
CDR3: CATSMGLRDYEQYF
D: .
size: .
J: TRBJ2-7
V: TRBV15

DNA: TGTGCCAGCAGCGAACACACAGGGGCTAACTATGGCTACACCTTC
CDR3: CASSEHTGANYGYTF
D: .
size: .
J: TRBJ1-2
V: TRBV21-1

DNA: TGCGCCAGCAGCTTGGAGCCGGTCGGATCCCCCGGGGGTGGAAACATTCAGTACTTC
CDR3: CASSLEPVGSPGGGNIQYF
D: .
size: .
J: TRBJ2-4
V: TRBV5-1

DNA: TGTGCCAGTAGTATGGTCATGATTGGGGGGTTGCAGCCCCAGCATTTT
CDR3: CASSMVMIGGLQPQHF
D: .
size: .
J: TRBJ1-5
V: TRBV19

DNA: TGTGCCAGCAGCTTAGAGCGGGAGACCCAGTACTTC
CDR3: CASSLERETQYF
D: .
size: .
J: TRBJ2-5
V: TRBV11-2

DNA: TGTGCCAGCAGCCGAGACATGCGGGATGTCTCCAATGAGCAGTTCTTC
CDR3: CASSRDMRDVSNEQFF
D: .
size: .
J: TRBJ2-1
V: TRBV7-6

DNA: TGTGCCAGCAGCTTCTTGGGGATTAGCGCCTACTGGGACACCGGGGAGCTGTTTTTT
CDR3: CASSFLGISAYWDTGELFF
D: .
size: .
J: TRBJ2-2
V: TRBV11-2

DNA: TGTGCCAGCAGCCCGACAGTCCCGGGCGCTGAAGCTTTCTTT
CDR3: CASSPTVPGAEAFF
D: .
size: .
J: TRBJ1-1
V: TRBV7-2

DNA: TGCGCCAGAGTTATAGCGGGGGAACAGTACGAGCAGTACTTC
CDR3: CARVIAGEQYEQYF
D: TRBD2
size: .
J: TRBJ2-7
V: TRBV10-1

DNA: TGTGCCAGCAGCTTGGCAAGGGGCCCCTACAATGAGCAGTTCTTC
CDR3: CASSLARGPYNEQFF
D: .
size: few
J: TRBJ2-1
V: TRBV5-4

DNA: TGCGCCAGCAGCCAAGAAAGGGGACAGGGAAATTCACCCCTCCACTTT
CDR3: CASSQERGQGNSPLHF
D: TRBD1
size: .
J: TRBJ1-6
V: TRBV4-3

DNA: TGTGCCAGCAGGCGGACTCCTCTTAACACCGGGGAGCTGTTTTTT
CDR3: CASRRTPLNTGELFF
D: .
size: .
J: TRBJ2-2
V: TRBV6-1

DNA: TGCGCCAGCAGCTTCCTTCTAGCGGGCTACGAGCAGTACTTC
CDR3: CASSFLLAGYEQYF
D: TRBD2
size: .
J: TRBJ2-7
V: TRBV5-1

DNA: TGCGCCAGCAGCAACAACAGGGGGAACACTGAAGCTTTCTTT
CDR3: CASSNNRGNTEAFF
D: TRBD1
size: .
J: TRBJ1-1
V: TRBV5-1

DNA: TGTGCCAGCACATACGCTAGCGGCCATGGTAGTGAGCAGTTCTTC
CDR3: CASTYASGHGSEQFF
D: TRBD2
size: .
J: TRBJ2-1
V: TRBV6-1

DNA: TGTGCCACTCACGGGACAGGATATCAGCCCCAGCATTTT
CDR3: CATHGTGYQPQHF
D: TRBD1
size: .
J: TRBJ1-5
V: TRBV19

DNA: TGCGCCAGCAGCTCACTGACAGGGGGCGGGAGTGGGTACCAAGAGACCCAGTACTTC
CDR3: CASSSLTGGGSGYQETQYF
D: TRBD1
size: few
J: TRBJ2-5
V: TRBV4-1

DNA: TGTGCCAGCAGTCCGAGGGGGGGCGGAAATAGCGGGAGGAACAATGAGCAGTTCTTC
CDR3: CASSPRGGGNSGRNNEQFF
D: TRBD2
size: .
J: TRBJ2-1
V: TRBV9

DNA: TGTGCCAGCTCACCCCTAGCGGGAGGACTCCCCACAGATACGCAGTATTTT
CDR3: CASSPLAGGLPTDTQYF
D: TRBD2
size: .
J: TRBJ2-3
V: TRBV18

DNA: TGTGCCAGCTCACCAGAGGGAAACACTGAAGCTTTCTTT
CDR3: CASSPEGNTEAFF
D: .
size: .
J: TRBJ1-1
V: TRBV18

DNA: TGCGCCAGCAGCCAGAGCCAGGACAGGGGAGCGTACGAGCAGTACTTC
CDR3: CASSQSQDRGAYEQYF
D: TRBD1
size: .
J: TRBJ2-7
V: TRBV4-1

DNA: TGTGCCAGCAGCCCTGGGACAGGAAGACCCTACGAGCAGTACTTC
CDR3: CASSPGTGRPYEQYF
D: TRBD1
size: .
J: TRBJ2-7
V: TRBV7-2

DNA: TGTGCCATCATGGGGGCGGGGGGGCATCAGCCCCAGCATTTT
CDR3: CAIMGAGGHQPQHF
D: .
size: .
J: TRBJ1-5
V: TRBV10-3

DNA: TGTGCCAGTAGTATCTCCGGGACAGGGTGGGAAAAACTGTTTTTT
CDR3: CASSISGTGWEKLFF
D: TRBD1
size: .
J: TRBJ1-4
V: TRBV19

DNA: TGTGCCAGCAGACCTGGGGACAGTGAAAATTCACCCCTCCACTTT
CDR3: CASRPGDSENSPLHF
D: TRBD1
size: .
J: TRBJ1-6
V: TRBV2

DNA: TGTGCCAGCAGCTTAGGGGGCGGGGGGGCCGAGACCCAGTACTTC
CDR3: CASSLGGGGAETQYF
D: TRBD2
size: few
J: TRBJ2-5
V: TRBV11-2

DNA: TGTGCCAGCGCGACAGGGGGAGGCCCCTACAATGAGCAGTTCTTC
CDR3: CASATGGGPYNEQFF
D: TRBD1
size: once
J: TRBJ2-1
V: TRBV27

DNA: TGTGCCACCAGCACCGGTCGAGGATCTCAGTACTTC
CDR3: CATSTGRGSQYF
D: .
size: .
J: TRBJ2-5
V: TRBV15

DNA: TGTGCCAGCAGCCGACAGACAGGGACCTACGAGCAGTACTTC
CDR3: CASSRQTGTYEQYF
D: TRBD1
size: .
J: TRBJ2-7
V: TRBV11-2

DNA: TGTGCCAGCAGCGCACGGGGTTCTGGGGCCAACGTCCTGACTTTC
CDR3: CASSARGSGANVLTF
D: .
size: .
J: TRBJ2-6
V: TRBV2

DNA: TGTGCCAGCAGCTTGACAGGGGGCTCGGATACGCAGTATTTT
CDR3: CASSLTGGSDTQYF
D: TRBD1
size: .
J: TRBJ2-3
V: TRBV5-6

DNA: TGTGCCAGCAGTGACTCTGCGGAGGGGGCTAATGAGCAGTTCTTC
CDR3: CASSDSAEGANEQFF
D: .
size: .
J: TRBJ2-1
V: TRBV6-4

DNA: TGTGCCACCAGCAGAGTTTACCTGGGGGCAGGGGGCAATGAGCAGTTCTTC
CDR3: CATSRVYLGAGGNEQFF
D: TRBD1
size: once
J: TRBJ2-1
V: TRBV15

DNA: TGTGCCAGCAGTTCAACAGGGGCGTGGGTCTATGGCTACACCTTC
CDR3: CASSSTGAWVYGYTF
D: TRBD1
size: .
J: TRBJ1-2
V: TRBV27

DNA: TGTGCCAGCAGCGCAATACAGGGGGCTGGTGAAAAACTGTTTTTT
CDR3: CASSAIQGAGEKLFF
D: TRBD1
size: .
J: TRBJ1-4
V: TRBV5-6

DNA: TGCGCCAGCAGCTCCGGGGACATGGAGACCCAGTACTTC
CDR3: CASSSGDMETQYF
D: .
size: .
J: TRBJ2-5
V: TRBV5-1

DNA: TGTGCCAGCAGTGAACTAGCGGGGGGAACAGATACGCAGTATTTT
CDR3: CASSELAGGTDTQYF
D: TRBD2
size: .
J: TRBJ2-3
V: TRBV2

DNA: TGTGCCAGCAGTGATCGCACAGTCCAAGAGACCCAGTACTTC
CDR3: CASSDRTVQETQYF
D: .
size: .
J: TRBJ2-5
V: TRBV25-1